Shown below are 8 T cell receptor beta chains from a single sample sequenced in a study of CD8 T cells in ankylosing spondylitis. TCRdb called the 5' RACE reads again in MiXCR, with one record for every CDR3 protein. The sample includes about 240,000 distinct CDR3 sequences, around a tenth of them seen just once. Material: blood, either unsorted or a sorted T cell fraction (not recorded which). The receptor set was obtained from a male donor with ankylosing spondylitis or in good health (not recorded which).

This clonotype was picked up many times. V is TRBV5-6 and J is TRBJ2-7; no clear D. Trimming removed 6 bases from V and 2 bases from J, with 21 bases in between. The CDR3 sequence is 16 residues long. Per the germline V gene, CDR1 is SGHDT and CDR2 is YYEEEE. The CDR3 spells CASTLYVGINPYEQYF. CDR3 coding DNA: TGTGCCAGCACCCTATATGTGGGGATAAACCCCTACGAGCAGTACTTC.

This clonotype was seen many times. The V call is TRBV12-3 or TRBV12-4, the J call TRBJ1-2; D perhaps matches TRBD1 (6 bases). Trimming took off 5 bases at V and 5 bases at J, with 21 bases between the two ends. CDR3 length equals 16 residues. The CDR3 coding sequence is TGTGCCAGCAGTCCCGGAGAGATCAGGGGAGGATATGGCTACACCTTC. It codes for CASSPGEIRGGYGYTF.

This clonotype was seen at least ten times. The V call is TRBV12-3 or TRBV12-4, the J call TRBJ2-5, with TRBD2 as a possible D gene (5 bases). This CDR3 is 15 amino acids long. V was pared by 9 bases and J by 0 bases, with 17 bases between. CDR3 sequence reads: CARPSRAEDQETQYF. CDR3 sequence (DNA): TGTGCCAGGCCATCGCGGGCCGAAGACCAAGAGACCCAGTACTTC.

In this sample, this clonotype turned up a few times. The V gene is TRBV6-1, the J gene TRBJ2-3, with 9 positions matching TRBD2. V was clipped by 2 bases and J by 4 bases; unmatched bases: 7. CDR3 length equals 16 residues. Germline V gene data show CDR1 as MNHNS and CDR2 as SASEGT. CDR3 DNA sequence: TGTGCCAGCAGTGAAAAGTCGGCTAGCGGGGCAGATACGCAGTATTTT. It yields the protein CASSEKSASGADTQYF.

Many counts were recorded for this clonotype. The V gene is TRBV12-3 or TRBV12-4, the J gene TRBJ1-2; weak D call: TRBD1 (5 bases). V gave up 6 bases and J gave up 8 bases, with 13 bases separating them. The CDR3 covers 12 residues. The CDR3 bases are TGTGCCAGCAGGTCCTTCCGGGGGGGCTACACCTTC. It specifies CASRSFRGGYTF.

Note on this clonotype: This sequence may be a read error, since a much larger clone differs from it by one base. This chain links TRBV12-3 or TRBV12-4 with TRBJ2-3; 9 bases are shared with TRBD1. The CDR3 runs to 15 residues. The CDR3 protein is CGSSLYRGLPDTQYF. In DNA form, the CDR3 reads TGTGGCAGCAGTTTGTACAGGGGGCTCCCAGATACGCAGTATTTT.

This clonotype was counted a few times. The chain recombines TRBV6-1 with TRBJ2-6; possibly TRBD1 or TRBD2 for D (5 bases each). This CDR3 contains 15 residues. Trimming took 7 bases from V and 4 from J, leaving 14 bases between them. Germline CDR1 reads MNHNS; CDR2 reads SASEGT. This CDR3 reads CASTREGDGANVLTF. The CDR3 DNA follows: TGTGCCAGCACCCGCGAAGGGGACGGGGCCAACGTCCTGACTTTC.

Ten or more counts support this clonotype. The chain employs TRBV20-1 and TRBJ2-7; TRBD2 matches 8 bases. CDR3 length equals 14 residues. The V and J ends lost 3 bases and 3 bases, in that order; junction bases with no gene match: 7. The germline gives CDR1 DFQATT, CDR2 SNEGSKA (reference sequence). Here the CDR3 reads CSASPGLEDYEQYF. Written as DNA, the CDR3 is TGCAGTGCTAGCCCGGGACTAGAAGACTACGAGCAGTACTTC.